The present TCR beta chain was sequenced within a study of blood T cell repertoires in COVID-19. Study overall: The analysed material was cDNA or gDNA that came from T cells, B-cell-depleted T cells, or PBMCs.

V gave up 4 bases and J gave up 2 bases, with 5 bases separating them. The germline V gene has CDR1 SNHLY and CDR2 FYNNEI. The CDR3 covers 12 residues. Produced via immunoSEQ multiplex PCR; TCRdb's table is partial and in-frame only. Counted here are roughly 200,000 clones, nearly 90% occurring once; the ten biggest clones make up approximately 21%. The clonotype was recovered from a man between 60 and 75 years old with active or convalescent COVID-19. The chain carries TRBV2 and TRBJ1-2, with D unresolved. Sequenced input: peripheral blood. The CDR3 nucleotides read TGTGCCAGCAGTGCACTAAACTATGGCTACACCTTC. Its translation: CASSALNYGYTF. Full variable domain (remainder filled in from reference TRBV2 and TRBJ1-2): EPEVTQTPSHQVTQMGQEVILRCVPISNHLYFYWYRQILGQKVEFLVSFYNNEISEKSEIFDDQFSVERPDGSNFTLKIRSTKLEDSAMYFCASSALNYGYTFGSGTRLTVV.